This T cell receptor beta chain comes out of a study of cytomegalovirus exposure and HLA in healthy donors. This clone was seen a handful of times. The study ran its PCR with 60 Vbeta and 13 Jbeta primers. This table comes from immunoSEQ multiplex PCR, and its TCRdb copy is limited to in-frame clones, with some not included. The sample carries about 150,000 clones, around 60% recorded once. V was clipped by 1 base and J by 6 bases, with 9 bases between them. The CDR3 totals 13 residues. Germline values: CDR1 SNHLY, CDR2 FYNNEI. The TCR comes from a woman in her fifties or sixties in good health and CMV-seropositive. The sample taken for sequencing was PBMCs. This rearrangement joins TRBV2 to TRBJ1-2; unclear D gene. CDR3 DNA sequence: TGTGCCAGCAGTGAAGTGCGGGGAAATGGCTACACCTTC. As protein: CASSEVRGNGYTF.